Listed below are T cell receptor beta chains from one sample, sequenced in a study of technical replicates of blood from a handful of donors. Method: immunoSEQ multiplex PCR; TCRdb's copy keeps in-frame clones and lacks some. The table records about 75,000 clones, 91% of them present only once. What was sequenced was T cells isolated from PBMCs. All receptors come from a human donor in good health. Some clones in this sample may be carry-over from other donors' samples. CDR3s include the opening cysteine and the closing phenylalanine or tryptophan. Size is stated for part of the rows, as once, few or many counts, or as a class when the clone is expanded.

len | j_gene | v_gene | abundance | CDR3aa
13 | TRBJ2-1 | TRBV18 | NA | CASSPPGGNEQFF
18 | TRBJ2-6 | TRBV4-1 | NA | CASSQAGDRGYGANVLTF
13 | TRBJ2-7 | TRBV6-1 | NA | CASRRTGGHEQYF
15 | TRBJ2-7 | TRBV25-1 | few | CASSDPSQGEYEQYF
15 | TRBJ1-2 | TRBV4-1 | NA | CASSQDMRTTYGYTF
16 | TRBJ1-4 | TRBV15 | NA | CATSEEDRAAGEKLFF
15 | TRBJ2-1 | TRBV7-6 | NA | CASSLVSGSFNEQFF
16 | TRBJ1-1 | TRBV12-5 | once | CASGLTYQGADTEAFF
12 | TRBJ1-1 | TRBV28 | NA | CASTQQGTEAFF
17 | TRBJ2-2 | TRBV28 | NA | CASSPQVQGRGTGELFF
15 | TRBJ1-2 | TRBV10-3 | NA | CAISEGRRGNYGYTF
13 | TRBJ2-7 | TRBV4-2 | NA | CASSQGTYYEQYF
16 | TRBJ2-2 | TRBV7-8 | NA | CASSPLAGANTGELFF
15 | TRBJ1-5 | TRBV6-6 | NA | CASSSPQGAFQPQHF
10 | TRBJ1-1 | TRBV9 | NA | CASGPRGAFF
15 | TRBJ1-4 | TRBV5-1 | NA | CASCWGRTRNEKLFF
16 | TRBJ2-1 | TRBV10-3 | NA | CAISGQGLNSYNEQFF
16 | TRBJ2-1 | TRBV7-2 | NA | CASSENRRAGYNEQFF
17 | TRBJ1-3 | TRBV19 | NA | CASSQGKGVPPGNTIYF
17 | TRBJ1-2 | TRBV27 | NA | CASSLRAGGDLPYGYTF
15 | TRBJ2-5 | TRBV5-1 | NA | CASSVPGQGYETQYF
16 | TRBJ2-5 | TRBV10-1 | NA | CASSEGTGGRQETQYF
13 | TRBJ2-7 | TRBV10-3 | NA | CAINASPGEEQYF
18 | TRBJ2-7 | TRBV6-1 | once | CASSETPSTSGSSYGQYF
11 | TRBJ1-2 | TRBV29-1 | NA | CSVLGVDGYTF
11 | TRBJ2-7 | TRBV10-2 | NA | CASIGGREQYF
15 | TRBJ1-6 | TRBV4-1 | once | CASSQGDSRNSPLHF
13 | TRBJ1-4 | TRBV5-6 | NA | CASNELFNEKLFF
12 | TRBJ2-7 | TRBV30 | NA | CAWTSGSYEQYF